Given below is one T cell receptor (beta chain) in context. This entry belongs to a study of blood T cell repertoires in COVID-19. Only in-frame clones appear in the TCRdb table, and some are missing; sequencing was by immunoSEQ multiplex PCR. The data show roughly 30,000 clones, roughly 86% seen once. CDR1 is MNHEY, CDR2 SVGAGI, per germline. The trim removed 6 bases at V and 5 bases at J, leaving 6 bases unmatched. The length of the CDR3 is 13 residues. The chain recombines TRBV6-5 with TRBJ1-2; TRBD1 matches 7 bases. Sequenced sample: peripheral blood. This sequence was found in a man in his sixties with COVID-19, enrolled during active disease. The CDR3 loop is CASRVQGRYGYTF. The CDR3 region has the DNA TGTGCCAGCAGAGTACAGGGGAGATATGGCTACACCTTC.